These 7 T cell receptor beta chains share one sample of origin, sequenced in a study of Ad26.COV2.S vaccination and SARS-CoV-2 variants. Assay used: immunoSEQ multiplex PCR; TCRdb lists only in-frame clones, some missing. The sample yields 440,000 or so clones, about nine tenths seen once. Treatment noted: 15 to 20 received Ad26.COV2.S at low or high dose, single or two shots; 5 received placebo; per-sample allocation not given. Sampling took place 63 days after the first vaccine or placebo injection. The sequencing used peripheral blood, collected in a trial of Ad26.COV2.S vaccine versus placebo. The receptors stem from a person aged 18-60 years who received the Ad26.COV2.S COVID-19 vaccine or a placebo.

This chain connects TRBV19 to TRBJ2-1, with a tentative D call TRBD2 (6 bases). The CDR3 is made up of 13 amino acids. V was trimmed by 6 bases and J by 4 bases, leaving 10 bases between them. The germline CDR1 and CDR2 sequences are LNHDA and SQIVND (reference sequence). Written as DNA, the CDR3 is TGTGCCAGTAGGCGTGGGACTTACAATGAGCAGTTCTTC. This gives the protein CASRRGTYNEQFF.

V is TRBV5-1 and J is TRBJ2-5; 13 nucleotides agree with TRBD2. The CDR3 has 17 amino acids. CDR1 is SGHRS and CDR2 is YFSETQ in the germline V gene. The ends lost 0 bases at V and 5 bases at J; junction bases unmatched: 7. The CDR3, as DNA: TGCGCCAGCAGCTTGGCCGGGACTAGCGGGGCGGGGGAGACCCAGTACTTC. Translating gives CASSLAGTSGAGETQYF.

In the case of this clone: The identical CDR3 is also encoded by other nucleotide sequences in the sample. The chain has TRBV7-2 and TRBJ1-2, with 7 bases identical to TRBD1. Per the germline V gene, CDR1 is SGHTA and CDR2 is FQGNSA. Trimming at V came to 3 bases and at J to 6 bases, leaving 4 bases not matched to a gene. The CDR3 is made up of 13 amino acids. Here the CDR3 reads CASSFGRGDGYTF. The CDR3 DNA reads TGTGCCAGCAGCTTTGGCAGGGGGGATGGCTACACCTTC.

This clone is a singleton in its sample. The chain has TRBV18 and TRBJ1-2, with a weak D call TRBD1 (6 bases). This CDR3 has 12 residues. V gave up 3 bases and J gave up 8 bases, with 10 bases separating them. The V gene's germline CDR1 is KGHSH and CDR2 LQKENI. CDR3 nucleotides: TGTGCCAGCTCACCTGGACAGCCCGGCTACACCTTC. Translation gives CASSPGQPGYTF.

The J gene is TRBJ2-7, the V gene TRBV18, with 11 positions matching TRBD1. The CDR3 sequence is 16 residues long. Germline-derived CDR1 and CDR2 are KGHSH and LQKENI. J was trimmed by 3 bases and V by 6 bases; bases with no gene match: 10. The CDR3 sequence: CASSLGTGGAYYEQYF. In DNA, the CDR3 is TGTGCCAGCTCCCTTGGGACAGGGGGTGCCTACTACGAGCAGTACTTC.

This rearrangement joins TRBV6-6 to TRBJ1-1, with a possible D match to TRBD1 (6 bases). This CDR3 is built from 13 residues. V dropped 5 bases and J dropped 6 bases, with 13 bases sitting between them. Germline CDR1 reads MNHNY; CDR2 reads SVGAGI (reference sequence). The DNA of the CDR3 is TGTGCCAGCAGTCCAAACAGGGCAGCTGAAGCTTTCTTT. Residues: CASSPNRAAEAFF.

The CDR3 here is CASSPGQVQYF. The CDR3 region has the DNA TGTGCCAGCAGCCCTGGACAAGTACAGTACTTC. The chain combines TRBV7-9 with TRBJ2-7; perhaps TRBD1 as D (5 bases). The germline V gene encodes CDR1 SEHNR and CDR2 FQNEAQ (reference sequence). The V gene lost 5 bases and the J gene lost 10 bases, with 12 bases spanning the gap. This CDR3 comprises 11 residues.